The 5 T cell receptor beta chains below come from one sample, sequenced in a study of cytotoxic CD8 clonotypes in ibrutinib-treated CLL. The assay was immunoSEQ multiplex PCR, and TCRdb's table has in-frame clones only and misses some. This table holds nearly 300,000 clones, 76% found once. The input for sequencing was PBMCs, taken at disease progression, from a patient treated with ibrutinib. All receptors derive from a human donor with chronic lymphocytic leukemia.

This clone has a single count. The chain joins TRBV18 to TRBJ1-2; TRBD1 aligns across 9 bases. The germline gives CDR1 KGHSH, CDR2 LQKENI. The CDR3 runs 14 residues. The junction had 6 bases not matched to a gene; V was cut back by 3 bases and J by 7 bases. This chain's CDR3 is CASSPGTGPFGYTF. The CDR3 DNA reads TGTGCCAGCTCACCGGGGACAGGGCCTTTTGGCTACACCTTC.

V usage is TRBV7-9 and J usage is TRBJ2-7; TRBD2 agrees at 8 bases. Germline assignment: CDR1 SEHNR and CDR2 FQNEAQ (reference sequence). Losses at the gene ends were 4 bases for V and 4 bases for J; bases not matched to a gene: 9. The CDR3 consists of 15 residues. This CDR3 reads CASSSPTGTRYEQYF. DNA of the CDR3: TGTGCCAGCAGCTCACCGACCGGGACTAGATACGAGCAGTACTTC.

This chain connects TRBV6-5 to TRBJ2-7; a possible D gene is TRBD2 (5 bases). Trimming cost V 6 bases and J 2 bases, with 14 bases left between them. CDR1 is MNHEY, CDR2 SVGAGI, per germline. This CDR3 region has 14 residues. The CDR3 here is CASRDWPGTYEQYF. The CDR3 region has the DNA TGTGCCAGCAGGGACTGGCCCGGAACCTACGAGCAGTACTTC.

The chain uses TRBV7-6 and TRBJ1-4; a weak D match, TRBD1 (5 bases). CDR1 and CDR2 (germline): SGHVS, FNYEAQ. The CDR3 is made up of 16 amino acids. V shed 0 bases and J shed 5 bases, with 13 bases lying between them. The CDR3 DNA reads TGTGCCAGCAGCTTAGCCGGGACCTCGCTCAATGAAAAACTGTTTTTT. Translation gives CASSLAGTSLNEKLFF. Combining the CDR3 with reference TRBV7-6 and TRBJ1-4 gives the whole variable domain GAGVSQSPRYKVTKRGQDVALRCDPISGHVSLYWYRQALGQGPEFLTYFNYEAQQDKSGLPNDRFSAERPEGSISTLTIQRTEQRDSAMYRCASSLAGTSLNEKLFFGSGTQLSVL.

V and J are TRBV19 and TRBJ1-5, with D uncertain. Germline CDR1 and CDR2: LNHDA and SQIVND (reference sequence). There are 14 residues in the CDR3. V was pared by 4 bases and J by 5 bases, with 12 bases between. The CDR3 protein is CASSTRALDQPQHF. The CDR3 DNA reads as TGTGCCAGTAGTACGCGGGCGTTAGATCAGCCCCAGCATTTT.